This T cell receptor (beta chain) was sequenced during a study of blood T cells in healthy people across ages. Looking at the study overall: Every two T cells gave about one barcoded beta molecule via template switching.

Study-wide points: As age increased, TCR beta diversity per million T cells fell in a roughly linear fashion.

About this clonotype: Its antigen is not identified.

Next came a second PCR, run for roughly 7 to 12 cycles, which used a sample-barcoded 5' primer along with a J-beta primer mix. TCRdb re-called the 5' RACE reads with MiXCR, one entry per CDR3 protein. Among about 640,000 distinct CDR3 sequences, roughly 50% were seen once, and the ten largest hold over 30%. Samples had at least 6.5 million PBMCs isolated from them. There are 15 residues in the CDR3. V lost 4 bases, J lost 5 bases, and 15 bases lay in between. The germline gives CDR1 SEHNR, CDR2 FQNEAQ (reference sequence). Sequencing used blood. The clonotype originates from a man aged 55 to 70 in good health. V is TRBV7-9 and J is TRBJ2-1; TRBD2 is a possible D gene (6 bases). CDR3 in amino acids: CASSSPDGGNNEQFF. CDR3 nucleotide sequence: TGTGCCAGCAGCTCCCCCGACGGGGGAAACAATGAGCAGTTCTTC.